A single TCR beta chain is shown here with its context. The antigen is not known. The data are from a study of cytomegalovirus exposure and HLA in healthy donors. General study findings and limits: That first-cohort TCR clusters tended to co-occur in the 120 or so validation repertoires was found in a later analysis.

Germline trimming cut 4 bases from V and 7 bases from J; bases unmatched to any gene: 19. This CDR3 contains 18 residues. Germline V gene lookup returns CDR1 MGHDK and CDR2 SYGVNS. Assay: immunoSEQ multiplex PCR; the TCRdb copy retains only in-frame clones and omits some. The sample carries approximately 160,000 clones, 75% to 95% recorded once. The sequencing input was PBMCs. The V gene is TRBV25-1, the J gene TRBJ2-5, with 9 bases identical to TRBD1. The receptor was derived from a woman aged 18 to 35 in good health and CMV-seropositive. CDR3 in DNA: TGTGCCAGCAGTGGGGGGTCAGGTACAGGGGGCAGCCCAGGGACCCAGTACTTC. This codes for CASSGGSGTGGSPGTQYF.